This T cell receptor beta chain came from a study of blood T cell repertoires in COVID-19. This table comes from immunoSEQ multiplex PCR, and its TCRdb copy is limited to in-frame clones, with some not included. The table includes around 80,000 clones, 60% to 75% detected once. The CDR3 has 13 amino acids. Per germline, CDR1 SGDLS and CDR2 YYNGEE. V was clipped by 2 bases and J by 0 bases, with 6 bases between them. The sequenced sample was peripheral blood. This rearrangement joins TRBV9 to TRBJ2-7; D unclear. The clonotype originates from a man between 50 and 59 years old with active or convalescent COVID-19. CDR3 bases: TGTGCCAGCAGCGTGGCCGACTCCTACGAGCAGTACTTC. Protein product: CASSVADSYEQYF.